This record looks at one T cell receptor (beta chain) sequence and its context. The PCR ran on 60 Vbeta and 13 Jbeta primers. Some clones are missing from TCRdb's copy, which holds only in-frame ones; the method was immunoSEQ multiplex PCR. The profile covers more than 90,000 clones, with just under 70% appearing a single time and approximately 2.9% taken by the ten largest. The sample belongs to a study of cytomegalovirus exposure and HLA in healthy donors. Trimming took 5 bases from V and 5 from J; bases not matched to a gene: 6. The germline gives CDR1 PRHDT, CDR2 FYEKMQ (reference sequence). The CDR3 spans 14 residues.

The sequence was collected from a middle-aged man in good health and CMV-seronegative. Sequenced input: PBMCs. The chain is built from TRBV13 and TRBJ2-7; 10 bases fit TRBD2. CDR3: CASSPLAGRNEQYF. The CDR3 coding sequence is TGTGCCAGCAGCCCACTAGCGGGGAGGAACGAGCAGTACTTC.